This T cell receptor beta chain is drawn from a study of CD8 T cells in ankylosing spondylitis. Regarding the study as a whole: For ankylosing spondylitis blood, a TCR beta motif of under 10 highly homologous variants appeared characteristic.

This clonotype occurred many times. The antigen remains undetermined. V was cut by 1 base and J by 1 base, with 10 bases left in between. The germline gives CDR1 MGHRA, CDR2 YSYEKL. The CDR3 is 16 residues long. TCRdb independently ran MiXCR on the 5' RACE reads; one entry per CDR3 protein. The data contain some 130,000 distinct CDR3 sequences, around 6.6% of them seen just once; the ten biggest clones take up roughly an eighth. Sequences were obtained from blood, either unsorted or a sorted T cell fraction (not recorded which). The chain employs TRBV4-1 and TRBJ2-2; TRBD2 is a possible D gene (5 bases). The sequence came from a female donor with ankylosing spondylitis or in good health (not recorded which). The CDR3 DNA follows: TGCGCCAGCAGCCAAGTAGTAGGGAGGAACACCGGGGAGCTGTTTTTT. It translates to CASSQVVGRNTGELFF.